This entry lists 5 T cell receptor beta chains sequenced from one sample in a study of blood T cell repertoires in COVID-19. Sequenced by immunoSEQ multiplex PCR; TCRdb stores in-frame clones only, minus some. The sample lists around 67,000 clones; roughly 85% were seen once. Specimen: peripheral blood. The receptors originated from a woman at least 80 years old with acute or convalescent COVID-19.

The rearrangement uses TRBV7-9 and TRBJ2-1, with 12 bases identical to TRBD1. Germline CDR1 and CDR2: SEHNR and FQNEAQ (reference sequence). This CDR3 is 15 amino acids long. Trimming took 7 bases from V and 7 from J; bases not matched to a gene: 8. CDR3: CASNTGTGGMNEQFF. The CDR3 nucleotides read TGTGCCAGCAACACCGGGACAGGGGGCATGAATGAGCAGTTCTTC.

V gene TRBV4-3 combines with J gene TRBJ2-2; 8 nucleotides match TRBD2. Losses at the gene ends were 2 bases for V and 3 bases for J; bases not matched to a gene: 5. The CDR3 is 16 amino acids. Looked up from germline, CDR1 is LGHNA and CDR2 is YSLEER. CDR3 in DNA: TGCGCCAGCAGCCAACACTTAGCGGGACACACCGGGGAGCTGTTTTTT. Amino acids: CASSQHLAGHTGELFF.

The gene calls are TRBV5-1 and TRBJ1-2, with D possibly TRBD1 on 5 matching bases. The CDR3 is 14 residues long. CDR1 is SGHRS and CDR2 is YFSETQ in the germline V gene. V was clipped by 5 bases and J by 4 bases, with 15 bases between them. CDR3 region: CASSPGSNLYGYTF. DNA of the CDR3: TGCGCCAGCAGTCCAGGGTCAAACCTCTATGGCTACACCTTC. Full variable domain (outside the CDR3, taken from reference TRBV5-1 and TRBJ1-2): KAGVTQTPRYLIKTRGQQVTLSCSPISGHRSVSWYQQTPGQGLQFLFEYFSETQRNKGNFPGRFSGRQFSNSRSEMNVSTLELGDSALYLCASSPGSNLYGYTFGSGTRLTVV.

The genes are TRBV7-2 and TRBJ1-1; 9 positions agree with TRBD1. Germline-derived CDR1 and CDR2 are SGHTA and FQGNSA. Losses at the gene ends were 4 bases for V and 5 bases for J; bases not matched to a gene: 5. This CDR3 has 14 residues. CDR3 nucleotides: TGTGCCAGCAGCTCGGACAGGGGTAGTACTGAAGCTTTCTTT. It translates to CASSSDRGSTEAFF. The variable domain in full, with the rest retrieved from reference TRBV7-2 and TRBJ1-1, is GAGVSQSPSNKVTEKGKDVELRCDPISGHTALYWYRQSLGQGLEFLIYFQGNSAPDKSGLPSDRFSAERTGGSVSTLTIQRTQQEDSAVYLCASSSDRGSTEAFFGQGTRLTVV.

The chain has TRBV27 and TRBJ1-3; D uncertain. CDR3 length equals 17 residues. Germline CDR1 MNHEY, CDR2 SMNVEV (reference sequence). With 10 bases removed from V and 0 bases from J, the gap between germline ends came to 22 bases. The chain's CDR3 is CATPTGGSFFSGNTIYF. The CDR3 DNA reads TGTGCCACCCCTACGGGTGGTAGCTTCTTCTCTGGAAACACCATATATTTT.